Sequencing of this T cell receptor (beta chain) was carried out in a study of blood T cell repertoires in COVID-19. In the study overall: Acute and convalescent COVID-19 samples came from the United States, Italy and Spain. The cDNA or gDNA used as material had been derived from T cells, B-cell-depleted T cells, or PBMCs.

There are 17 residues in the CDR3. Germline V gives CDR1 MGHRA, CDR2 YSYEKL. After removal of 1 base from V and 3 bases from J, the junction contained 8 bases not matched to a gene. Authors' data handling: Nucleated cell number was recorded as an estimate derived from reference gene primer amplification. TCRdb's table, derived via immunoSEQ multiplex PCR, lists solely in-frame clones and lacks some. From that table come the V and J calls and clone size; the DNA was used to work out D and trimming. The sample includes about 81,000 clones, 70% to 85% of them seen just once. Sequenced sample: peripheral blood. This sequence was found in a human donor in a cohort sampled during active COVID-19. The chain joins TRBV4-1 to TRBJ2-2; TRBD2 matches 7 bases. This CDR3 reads CASSQGLGGVDTGELFF. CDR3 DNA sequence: TGCGCCAGCAGCCAAGGCCTTGGGGGGGTGGACACCGGGGAGCTGTTTTTT.